The T cell receptor (beta chain) described here comes from a study of memory CD4+ T cells and cytomegalovirus serostatus. About the study: Healthy Belgian adult donors included under ten CMV-positive and some 24 CMV-negative people.

Assay: immunoSEQ multiplex PCR; the TCRdb copy retains only in-frame clones and omits some. The sample gives some 52,000 clones, just under 80% of which show up once; 0.77% is in the top ten. As for this clone: Its antigen is not known.

Study-wide results and caveats: Each of 65 to 70 CMV-associated TCRbeta sequences occurred in one to five individuals.

The CDR3 is made up of 11 amino acids. V lost 7 bases and J lost 0, with 4 bases in between. From germline, CDR1 is DFQATT and CDR2 SNEGSKA (reference sequence). The sort gate was single viable CD3+CD4+CD8-CD45RO+ cells for memory CD4+ T cells. The TCR comes from an adult in good health and CMV-seronegative. The rearrangement links TRBV20-1 to TRBJ1-3; no reliable D call. Sequenced: memory CD4+ T cells from blood. The CDR3 loop is CSVGSGNTIYF. CDR3 nucleotides: TGCAGTGTAGGCTCTGGAAACACCATATATTTT.